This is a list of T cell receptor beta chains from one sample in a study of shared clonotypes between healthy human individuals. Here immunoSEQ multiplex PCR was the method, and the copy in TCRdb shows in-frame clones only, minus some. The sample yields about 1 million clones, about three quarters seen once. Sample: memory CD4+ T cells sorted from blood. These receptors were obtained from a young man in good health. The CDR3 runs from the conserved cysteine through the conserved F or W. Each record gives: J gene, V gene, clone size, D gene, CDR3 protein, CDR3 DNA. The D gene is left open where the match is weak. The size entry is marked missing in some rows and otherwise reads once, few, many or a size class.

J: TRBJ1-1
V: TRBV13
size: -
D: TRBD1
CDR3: CASSLLRDRDWNTEAFF
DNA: TGTGCCAGCAGCCTGCTGAGAGACAGGGACTGGAACACTGAAGCTTTCTTT

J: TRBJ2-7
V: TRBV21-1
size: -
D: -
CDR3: CASSKEGGDTYEQYF
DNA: TGTGCCAGCAGCAAAGAGGGGGGGGATACCTACGAGCAGTACTTC

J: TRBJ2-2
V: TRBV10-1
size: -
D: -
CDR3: CASGRVGNGELFF
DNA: TGCGCCAGCGGGCGAGTCGGGAACGGGGAGCTGTTTTTT

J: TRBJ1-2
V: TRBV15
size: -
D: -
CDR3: CATSNSNYGYTF
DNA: TGTGCCACCAGCAACTCGAACTATGGCTACACCTTC

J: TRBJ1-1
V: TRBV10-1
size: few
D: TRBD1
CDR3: CANPGTGTEAFF
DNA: TGCGCCAACCCCGGGACAGGGACTGAAGCTTTCTTT

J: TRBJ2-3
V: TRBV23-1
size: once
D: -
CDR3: CASSHPTEQGDTQYF
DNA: TGCGCCAGCAGTCACCCGACAGAACAGGGAGATACGCAGTATTTT

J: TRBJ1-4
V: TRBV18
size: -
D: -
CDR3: CASSNRVTPQYEKLFF
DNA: TGTGCCAGCTCAAATCGAGTAACCCCGCAGTATGAAAAACTGTTTTTT

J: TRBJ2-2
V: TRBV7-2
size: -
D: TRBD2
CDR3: CASSPIPSGNTGELFF
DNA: TGTGCCAGCAGCCCCATTCCTAGCGGGAACACCGGGGAGCTGTTTTTT

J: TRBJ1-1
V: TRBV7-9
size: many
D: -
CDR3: CASSFGGGSPEAFF
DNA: TGTGCCAGCAGCTTCGGGGGGGGGAGCCCTGAAGCTTTCTTT

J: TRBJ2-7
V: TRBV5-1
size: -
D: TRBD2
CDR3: CASSYSGRANYEQYF
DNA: TGCGCCAGCAGCTATAGCGGGAGGGCCAACTACGAGCAGTACTTC

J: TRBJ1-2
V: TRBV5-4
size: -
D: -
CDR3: CASSFGGGYGYTF
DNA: TGTGCCAGCAGTTTTGGTGGGGGCTATGGCTACACCTTC

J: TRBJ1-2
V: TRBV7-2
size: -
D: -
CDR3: CASSSRLGGIDGYTF
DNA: TGTGCCAGCAGCTCCCGGTTAGGGGGGATTGATGGCTACACCTTC

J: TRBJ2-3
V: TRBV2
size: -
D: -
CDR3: CASSGVLFTTDTQYF
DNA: TGTGCCAGCAGTGGAGTCCTGTTTACCACAGATACGCAGTATTTT

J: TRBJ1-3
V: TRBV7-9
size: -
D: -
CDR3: CASSSPGTGSSGNTIYF
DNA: TGTGCCAGCAGCTCCCCCGGGACGGGGAGCTCTGGAAACACCATATATTTT

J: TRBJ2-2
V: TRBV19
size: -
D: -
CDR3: CASSLSLGIGELFF
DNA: TGTGCCAGTAGTCTATCATTGGGAATCGGGGAGCTGTTTTTT

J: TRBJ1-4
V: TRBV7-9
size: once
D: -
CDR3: CASSLRGEATNEKLFF
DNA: TGTGCCAGCAGCTTAAGGGGGGAAGCAACTAATGAAAAACTGTTTTTT

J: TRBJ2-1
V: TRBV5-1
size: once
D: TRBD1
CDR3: CASSPQGNEQFF
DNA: TGCGCCAGCAGCCCACAGGGGAATGAGCAGTTCTTC

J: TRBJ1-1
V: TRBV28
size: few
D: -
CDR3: CASIIRHGIRTEAFF
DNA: TGTGCCAGCATTATACGTCACGGGATCCGTACTGAAGCTTTCTTT

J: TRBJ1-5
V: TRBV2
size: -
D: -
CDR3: CASSEAGGWSQPQHF
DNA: TGTGCCAGCAGTGAAGCAGGGGGATGGAGTCAGCCCCAGCATTTT

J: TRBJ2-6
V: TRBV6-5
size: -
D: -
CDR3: CASRVGSDGANVLTF
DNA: TGTGCCAGCAGGGTCGGGAGCGACGGGGCCAACGTCCTGACTTTC

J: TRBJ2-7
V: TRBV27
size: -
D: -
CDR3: CASAGLGSSYF
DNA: TGTGCCAGCGCCGGTCTAGGTTCTTCGTACTTC

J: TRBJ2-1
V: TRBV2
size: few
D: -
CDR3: CASKNEQGNNEQFF
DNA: TGTGCCAGCAAGAATGAGCAGGGGAACAATGAGCAGTTCTTC

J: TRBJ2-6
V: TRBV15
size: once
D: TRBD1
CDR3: CATSRNRGLGANVLTF
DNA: TGTGCCACCAGCAGAAACAGGGGGCTTGGGGCCAACGTCCTGACTTTC

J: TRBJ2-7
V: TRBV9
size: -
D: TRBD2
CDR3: CASSPRMPGLAQFEQYF
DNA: TGTGCCAGCAGCCCCCGCATGCCGGGACTAGCGCAGTTCGAGCAGTACTTC

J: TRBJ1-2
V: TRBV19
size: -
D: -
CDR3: CASSRTGTGSYGYTF
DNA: TGTGCCAGTAGTCGGACCGGGACGGGTTCATATGGCTACACCTTC

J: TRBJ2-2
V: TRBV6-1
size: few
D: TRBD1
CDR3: CASSEDRSNTGELFF
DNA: TGTGCCAGCAGTGAGGACAGGTCAAACACCGGGGAGCTGTTTTTT

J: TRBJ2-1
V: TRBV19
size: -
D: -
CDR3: CASSMWSSVDNEQFF
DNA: TGTGCCAGTAGTATGTGGAGTAGCGTCGACAATGAGCAGTTCTTC

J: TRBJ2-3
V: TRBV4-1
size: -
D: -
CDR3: CASSRLSGLDTDTQYF
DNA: TGCGCCAGCAGCCGCCTCAGCGGATTGGACACAGATACGCAGTATTTT

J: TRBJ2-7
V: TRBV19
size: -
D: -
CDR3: CASSIELGTNYEQYF
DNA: TGTGCCAGTAGTATAGAACTGGGAACGAACTACGAGCAGTACTTC

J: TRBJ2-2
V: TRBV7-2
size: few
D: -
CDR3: CASSRSSNTGELFF
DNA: TGTGCCAGCAGCCGGAGTTCGAACACCGGGGAGCTGTTTTTT

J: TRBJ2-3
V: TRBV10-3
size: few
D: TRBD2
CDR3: CAISGGSREETDTQYF
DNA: TGTGCCATCAGTGGGGGGAGCCGGGAGGAGACAGATACGCAGTATTTT

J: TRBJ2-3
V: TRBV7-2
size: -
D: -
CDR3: CASSLPGAHRDTQYF
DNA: TGTGCCAGCAGCTTACCGGGGGCGCATAGAGATACGCAGTATTTT

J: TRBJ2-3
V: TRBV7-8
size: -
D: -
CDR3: CASSLVLADTQYF
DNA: TGTGCCAGCAGCTTAGTTTTGGCAGATACGCAGTATTTT

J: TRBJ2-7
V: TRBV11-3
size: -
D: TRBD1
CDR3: CASSLGQGAQDEQYF
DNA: TGTGCCAGCAGCTTGGGACAGGGGGCGCAGGACGAGCAGTACTTC

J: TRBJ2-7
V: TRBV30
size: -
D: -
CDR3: CAWASLRSGEQYF
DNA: TGTGCCTGGGCATCTCTCAGGTCTGGGGAGCAGTACTTC

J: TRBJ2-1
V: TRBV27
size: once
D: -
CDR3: CASSARTSDNEQFF
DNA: TGTGCCAGCAGCGCCCGAACGTCGGACAATGAGCAGTTCTTC

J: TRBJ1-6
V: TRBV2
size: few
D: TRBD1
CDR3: CAGTGDLVGSPLHF
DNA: TGTGCAGGGACAGGGGATTTAGTTGGTTCACCCCTCCACTTT

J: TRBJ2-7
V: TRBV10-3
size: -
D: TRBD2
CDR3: CAISPGLAGGSSYEQYF
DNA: TGTGCCATAAGTCCGGGACTAGCGGGAGGAAGCTCCTACGAGCAGTACTTC

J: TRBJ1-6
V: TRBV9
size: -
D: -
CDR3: CASSVGVSAGTPNSPLHF
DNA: TGTGCCAGCAGCGTAGGGGTTTCGGCGGGGACTCCCAATTCACCCCTCCACTTT

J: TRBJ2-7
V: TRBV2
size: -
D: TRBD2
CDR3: CASIYGGERYEQYF
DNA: TGTGCCAGCATTTATGGGGGGGAACGCTACGAGCAGTACTTC

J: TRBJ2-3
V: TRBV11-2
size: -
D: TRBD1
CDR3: CASSVQGAWGTDTQYF
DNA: TGTGCCAGCAGCGTTCAGGGGGCGTGGGGCACAGATACGCAGTATTTT

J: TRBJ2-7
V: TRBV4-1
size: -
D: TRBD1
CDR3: CASSSPGTASYEQYF
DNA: TGCGCCAGCAGCTCCCCCGGGACAGCCTCCTACGAGCAGTACTTC

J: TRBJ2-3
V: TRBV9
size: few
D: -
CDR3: CASSVAPLTDTQYF
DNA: TGTGCCAGCAGCGTCGCCCCACTCACAGATACGCAGTATTTT

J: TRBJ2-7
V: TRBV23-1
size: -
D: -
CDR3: CASRQKAPYEQYF
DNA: TGCGCCAGCAGGCAAAAGGCCCCCTACGAGCAGTACTTC

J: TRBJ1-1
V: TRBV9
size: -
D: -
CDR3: CASSVGSVNTEAFF
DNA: TGTGCCAGCAGCGTGGGGTCGGTGAACACTGAAGCTTTCTTT

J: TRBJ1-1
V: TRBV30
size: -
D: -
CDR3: CAWSVKGTLPTEAFF
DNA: TGTGCCTGGAGTGTGAAAGGGACTTTACCCACTGAAGCTTTCTTT

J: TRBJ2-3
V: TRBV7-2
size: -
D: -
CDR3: CASNRGPDTQYF
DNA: TGTGCCAGCAATCGGGGACCAGATACGCAGTATTTT